Shown below are 32 T cell receptor beta chains from a single sample sequenced in a study of T cell repertoires in cytomegalovirus infection. TCRdb independently ran MiXCR on the reads; one entry per CDR3 protein. The data hold under 850,000 distinct CDR3 sequences, with around a third observed a single time. What these receptors recognize is not known. Material: cultured PBMCs, obtained from culture after CMV antigen stimulation. The receptors were gathered from a human donor in good health (CMV status not recorded). Some clones in this sample may be carry-over from other donors' samples.

The chain combines TRBV5-1 with TRBJ1-1, with D unresolved. V was clipped by 4 bases and J by 3 bases, with 13 bases between them. Germline V gene sequence: CDR1 SGHRS, CDR2 YFSETQ. This CDR3 is built from 14 residues. CDR3 amino acids: CASSDGSIHTEAFF. Here the CDR3 DNA reads TGCGCCAGCAGCGATGGGTCAATTCACACTGAAGCTTTCTTT.

This clonotype occurred once. CDR3 DNA: TGTGCCAGTAGGGCAGGGAATACGTACTATGGCTACACCTTC. Its protein product is CASRAGNTYYGYTF. The chain carries TRBV19 and TRBJ1-2; TRBD1 might be the D (5 bases). Germline-derived CDR1 and CDR2 are LNHDA and SQIVND (reference sequence). V was clipped by 6 bases and J by 3 bases, with 14 bases between them. The CDR3 contains 14 residues. The variable domain in full, with the rest retrieved from reference TRBV19 and TRBJ1-2, is DGGITQSPKYLFRKEGQNVTLSCEQNLNHDAMYWYRQDPGQGLRLIYYSQIVNDFQKGDIAEGYSVSREKKESFPLTVTSAQKNPTAFYLCASRAGNTYYGYTFGSGTRLTVV.

This chain connects TRBV7-9 to TRBJ2-7; 8 nucleotides line up with TRBD2. After removal of 5 bases from V and 2 bases from J, the junction contained 11 bases not matched to a gene. The CDR3 has 16 residues. Germline loops: CDR1 SEHNR, CDR2 FQNEAQ (reference sequence). The CDR3: CASSQIQFSGAYEQYF. The CDR3, as DNA: TGTGCCAGCAGCCAGATTCAGTTTAGCGGGGCCTACGAGCAGTACTTC.

Of note for this clonotype: An end of the junction does not agree with germline; a read error may underlie this. V gene TRBV5-3 combines with J gene TRBJ1-3, with unresolved D. TRBV5-3 is labeled an ORF, and its function is uncertain. The CDR3 spans 15 residues. CDR3 loop: CASSSPDFSGNTIYF. CDR3 sequence (DNA): TGTGCCAGCAGCTCACCGGACTTTTCTGGAAACACCATATATTTT.

This clonotype was seen more than once but under ten times. The CDR3 spells CSTYPGQGIGYTF. CDR3 nucleotides: TGCAGTACTTATCCGGGACAGGGTATTGGCTACACCTTC. The chain recombines TRBV20-1 with TRBJ1-2; 9 nucleotides line up with TRBD1. Germline-derived CDR1 and CDR2 are DFQATT and SNEGSKA (reference sequence). The CDR3 loop spans 13 amino acids. Trimming cost V 8 bases and J 7 bases; bases outside gene matches: 11.

J is TRBJ2-1 and V is TRBV6-1; 8 bases map to TRBD2. J was trimmed by 10 bases and V by 2 bases; bases with no gene match: 10. This CDR3 spans 15 amino acids. The V gene's germline CDR1 is MNHNS and CDR2 SASEGT. This CDR3 reads CASSELGVAGSEQFF. The CDR3 nucleotides are TGTGCCAGCAGTGAATTGGGGGTAGCGGGAAGCGAGCAGTTCTTC.

In this sample, this clonotype turned up a few times. V and J are TRBV7-9 and TRBJ2-7; maybe TRBD1 (5 bases). This CDR3 is built from 14 residues. Trimming took off 5 bases at V and 0 bases at J, with 11 bases between the two ends. Germline values: CDR1 SEHNR, CDR2 FQNEAQ (reference sequence). DNA for the CDR3: TGTGCCAGCAGCCTGACAGTATACTCCTACGAGCAGTACTTC. Protein: CASSLTVYSYEQYF.

This clonotype was observed a few times. This sequence joins TRBV7-2 and TRBJ2-1; D possibly matches TRBD1 or TRBD2 (5 bases each). The CDR3 is 14 residues long. V was trimmed by 4 bases and J by 8 bases, leaving 15 bases between them. The germline gives CDR1 SGHTA, CDR2 FQGNSA. The CDR3 DNA sequence: TGTGCCAGCAGCTCACCCGGGGCTAGCTATGAGCAGTTCTTC. It codes for CASSSPGASYEQFF. Drawing the rest from reference TRBV7-2 and TRBJ2-1, the complete variable domain is GAGVSQSPSNKVTEKGKDVELRCDPISGHTALYWYRQSLGQGLEFLIYFQGNSAPDKSGLPSDRFSAERTGGSVSTLTIQRTQQEDSAVYLCASSSPGASYEQFFGPGTRLTVL.

This clonotype has a handful of counts. This rearrangement joins TRBV7-8 to TRBJ2-3, with D possibly being TRBD2 (6 bases). In germline, CDR1 is SGHVS, CDR2 FQNEAQ. The CDR3 is made up of 20 amino acids. Trimming took 4 bases from V and 1 from J, leaving 27 bases between them. The CDR3 region has the DNA TGTGCCAGCAGCTCCCGGGGGTGGGGCGACCGGGGCGGGGGCACAGATACGCAGTATTTT. It codes for CASSSRGWGDRGGGTDTQYF.

V usage is TRBV3-1 and J usage is TRBJ2-2; 12 nucleotides align to TRBD2. Germline assignment: CDR1 LGHDT and CDR2 YNNKEL (reference sequence). This CDR3 has 16 amino acids. V gave up 2 bases and J gave up 5 bases; unmatched junction bases: 3. This CDR3 reads CASSQFLAGGTGELFF. CDR3 nucleotides: TGTGCCAGCAGCCAATTCCTAGCGGGGGGGACCGGGGAGCTGTTTTTT. The entire variable domain, with the rest obtained from reference TRBV3-1 and TRBJ2-2, is as follows: DTAVSQTPKYLVTQMGNDKSIKCEQNLGHDTMYWYKQDSKKFLKIMFSYNNKELIINETVPNRFSPKSPDKAHLNLHINSLELGDSAVYFCASSQFLAGGTGELFFGEGSRLTVL.

This sequence joins TRBV28 and TRBJ1-5; TRBD1 aligns across 7 bases. The CDR3 contains 14 residues. Germline V gene data show CDR1 as MDHEN and CDR2 as SYDVKM. V lost 4 bases, J lost 5 bases, and 5 bases stayed unmatched. CDR3 in amino acids: CASSSGQEDQPQHF. The CDR3 DNA sequence: TGTGCCAGCAGTTCCGGACAGGAAGATCAGCCCCAGCATTTT.

Here the CDR3 reads CASSPTSTGWNSPLHF. The CDR3 DNA sequence: TGTGCCAGCAGTCCCACCTCGACGGGGTGGAATTCACCCCTCCACTTT. The V and J genes are TRBV28 and TRBJ1-6; D call uncertain. The CDR3 spans 16 residues. Germline CDR1 and CDR2: MDHEN and SYDVKM. The V end was cut by 5 bases, the J end by 7 bases, with 18 bases between.

This clonotype was detected only a few times. This chain links TRBV28 with TRBJ2-5; 8 bases agree with TRBD2. CDR3 length: 16 amino acids. The germline V gene has CDR1 MDHEN and CDR2 SYDVKM. The trim removed 6 bases at V and 4 bases at J, leaving 13 bases unmatched. Here the CDR3 reads CASRHGAGAGRETQYF. Here the CDR3 DNA reads TGTGCCAGCAGGCATGGAGCGGGGGCTGGGAGAGAGACCCAGTACTTC.

This chain connects TRBV12-3 or TRBV12-4 to TRBJ1-4; D possibly corresponds to TRBD1 (5 bases). This CDR3 contains 15 residues. V was trimmed by 5 bases and J by 4 bases, leaving 14 bases between them. CDR3 DNA sequence: TGTGCCAGCAGTAACTCCCGGGACGGTAATGAAAAACTGTTTTTT. It encodes CASSNSRDGNEKLFF.

This clonotype has at least ten counts. This chain joins TRBV6-1 and TRBJ2-3, with TRBD1 matching over 8 bases. The CDR3 consists of 14 residues. With V trimmed by 9 bases and J by 0 bases, 5 bases remained unmatched. Germline V gene lookup returns CDR1 MNHNS and CDR2 SASEGT. This CDR3 reads CASRQGQSTDTQYF. The CDR3 bases are TGTGCCAGTAGACAGGGGCAGAGCACAGATACGCAGTATTTT.

The J gene is TRBJ2-5, the V gene TRBV12-5, with TRBD2 matching 13 bases. V lost 5 bases to trimming and J lost 6 bases; unmatched junction nucleotides: 3. The CDR3 covers 14 residues. Germline CDR1 LGHNT, CDR2 FRNRAP. The CDR3, as DNA: TGTGCTAGTGGTACTAGCGGGGGGGCACAGACCCAGTACTTC. Its protein is CASGTSGGAQTQYF.

The chain uses TRBV12-5 and TRBJ2-1; 7 nucleotides line up with TRBD2. The CDR3 is 15 residues long. V shed 3 bases, J shed 5 bases, and the junction held 7 bases outside the gene matches. Germline CDR1 LGHNT, CDR2 FRNRAP. CDR3 loop: CASGFHSSGNNEQFF. The CDR3 DNA reads as TGTGCTAGTGGTTTCCACTCAAGCGGGAACAATGAGCAGTTCTTC. The full variable domain, rest sourced from reference TRBV12-5 and TRBJ2-1, is DARVTQTPRHKVTEMGQEVTMRCQPILGHNTVFWYRQTMMQGLELLAYFRNRAPLDDSGMPKDRFSAEMPDATLATLKIQPSEPRDSAVYFCASGFHSSGNNEQFFGPGTRLTVL.

The chain carries TRBV27 and TRBJ2-1, with 8 bases matching TRBD2. This CDR3 has 15 amino acids. After removal of 2 bases from V and 7 bases from J, the junction contained 7 bases not matched to a gene. Per the germline V gene, CDR1 is MNHEY and CDR2 is SMNVEV (reference sequence). In DNA form, the CDR3 reads TGTGCCAGCAGTTTACCCTTAGCGGGGAGGAATGAGCAGTTCTTC. Its protein product is CASSLPLAGRNEQFF.

The chain joins TRBV19 to TRBJ2-4, with D perhaps matching TRBD2 (6 bases). The germline V and J ends were trimmed by 3 bases and 3 bases, with 9 bases remaining between them. This CDR3 contains 14 residues. CDR1 LNHDA and CDR2 SQIVND come from the germline V gene (reference sequence). The chain's CDR3 is CASSISGGKNIQYF. The CDR3 bases are TGTGCCAGTAGTATTTCCGGGGGCAAAAACATTCAGTACTTC.

The chain has TRBV5-1 and TRBJ2-4; D remains unclear. From germline, CDR1 is SGHRS and CDR2 YFSETQ. The CDR3 sequence is 14 residues long. Trimming removed 4 bases from V and 5 bases from J, with 13 bases in between. CDR3 DNA sequence: TGCGCCAGCAGCCTAGGACGACGGGAAAACATTCAGTACTTC. It encodes CASSLGRRENIQYF.

This chain uses TRBV6-1 with TRBJ2-1; TRBD1 is a possible D gene (5 bases). Between the trimmed V and J ends, which lost 4 bases and 9 bases, there was a span of 19 bases. The length of the CDR3 is 15 residues. The V gene's germline CDR1 is MNHNS and CDR2 SASEGT. The CDR3 is CASSALPGLEGEQFF. The CDR3 DNA reads as TGTGCCAGCAGTGCCCTGCCAGGGTTGGAAGGTGAGCAGTTCTTC.

A few counts support this clonotype. The chain combines TRBV6-1 with TRBJ2-7; D unresolved. There are 15 residues in the CDR3. The V gene lost 6 bases and the J gene lost 1 base, with 16 bases spanning the gap. Germline V gene data show CDR1 as MNHNS and CDR2 as SASEGT. CDR3 DNA: TGTGCCAGCAGCCGGGCCACCCGGGTTTCCTACGAGCAGTACTTC. It codes for CASSRATRVSYEQYF.

This clonotype was detected many times. The gene calls are TRBV27 and TRBJ1-1; no clear D. Trimming pared 2 bases from V and 0 bases from J, leaving 10 bases between. CDR3 length equals 15 residues. The germline gives CDR1 MNHEY, CDR2 SMNVEV (reference sequence). For the CDR3, the DNA is TGTGCCAGCAGTTTAATGCAGCCCATGAACACTGAAGCTTTCTTT. Protein: CASSLMQPMNTEAFF.

V and J are TRBV4-2 and TRBJ2-5, with D unclear. This CDR3 contains 13 residues. The V end lost 0 bases, the J end lost 3 bases, and 5 bases lay between the germline ends. The germline CDR1 and CDR2 sequences are LGHNA and YNFKEQ. The CDR3, as DNA: TGTGCCAGCAGCCAAGATTTAGAAGAGACCCAGTACTTC. This sequence encodes CASSQDLEETQYF.

The V and J genes are TRBV6-5 and TRBJ1-1; no definite D call. Germline CDR1 is MNHEY and CDR2 is SVGAGI. CDR3 length: 14 residues. Trimming left V 1 base short and J 1 base short, with 7 bases between. CDR3 residues: CASSYYRANTEAFF. CDR3 sequence (DNA): TGTGCCAGCAGTTACTACCGTGCGAACACTGAAGCTTTCTTT.

The sample holds a few counts of this clonotype. The rearrangement joins TRBV20-1 to TRBJ2-7; D is perhaps TRBD2 (5 bases). V shed 3 bases and J shed 4 bases, with 16 bases lying between them. Germline V lookup: CDR1 DFQATT, CDR2 SNEGSKA (reference sequence). The CDR3 contains 14 residues. The DNA of the CDR3 is TGCAGTGCTAGGGTCTCGGGGATATATTACGAGCAGTACTTC. This gives the protein CSARVSGIYYEQYF.

The chain combines TRBV20-1 with TRBJ2-2; D gene ambiguous. The CDR3 sequence is 15 residues long. V gave up 0 bases and J gave up 7 bases, with 15 bases separating them. CDR1 and CDR2 from the germline V gene are DFQATT and SNEGSKA (reference sequence). The CDR3 spells CSARDRRVNVGELFF. In DNA, the CDR3 is TGCAGTGCTAGAGATCGTCGGGTAAATGTCGGGGAGCTGTTTTTT.

Here the CDR3 reads CASNTGVGNQPQHF. CDR3 in DNA: TGTGCCAGCAATACAGGGGTGGGCAATCAGCCCCAGCATTTT. The V gene is TRBV12-3 or TRBV12-4, the J gene TRBJ1-5; 7 bases line up with TRBD1. CDR3 length: 14 amino acids. Losses at the gene ends were 7 bases for V and 2 bases for J; bases not matched to a gene: 5.

This clonotype was counted only a few times. The chain links TRBV5-1 to TRBJ1-6, with D unresolved. V dropped 1 base and J dropped 7 bases, with 15 bases sitting between them. The V gene's germline CDR1 is SGHRS and CDR2 YFSETQ. The CDR3 sequence is 16 residues long. The DNA of the CDR3 is TGCGCCAGCAGCTTGCAGAGTCCAGGAGAAAATTCACCCCTCCACTTT. Translated, it gives CASSLQSPGENSPLHF.

This clonotype was observed many times. The chain joins TRBV7-2 to TRBJ2-7; tentatively, D is TRBD2 (5 bases). With 3 bases removed from V and 2 bases from J, the gap between germline ends came to 8 bases. The CDR3 consists of 13 residues. Germline loops: CDR1 SGHTA, CDR2 FQGNSA. This chain's CDR3 is CASSLTTTYEQYF. CDR3 bases: TGTGCCAGCAGCTTGACTACCACCTACGAGCAGTACTTC. The full variable domain, rest sourced from reference TRBV7-2 and TRBJ2-7, is GAGVSQSPSNKVTEKGKDVELRCDPISGHTALYWYRQSLGQGLEFLIYFQGNSAPDKSGLPSDRFSAERTGGSVSTLTIQRTQQEDSAVYLCASSLTTTYEQYFGPGTRLTVT.

This sequence joins TRBV20-1 and TRBJ1-2; 10 nucleotides agree with TRBD1. Germline V gene sequence: CDR1 DFQATT, CDR2 SNEGSKA (reference sequence). CDR3 length: 15 residues. The ends lost 0 bases at V and 12 bases at J; junction bases unmatched: 13. CDR3: CSARDGSGTGEINTF. As DNA, the CDR3 is TGCAGTGCTAGAGATGGGTCCGGGACAGGGGAGATTAACACCTTC.

The chain recombines TRBV28 with TRBJ2-5; TRBD1 aligns across 7 bases. Trimming cost V 10 bases and J 2 bases; bases outside gene matches: 7. Germline-derived CDR1 and CDR2 are MDHEN and SYDVKM. This CDR3 spans 13 amino acids. DNA for the CDR3: TGTGCCACCGGGACAGACAGTCAAGAGACCCAGTACTTC. Translation: CATGTDSQETQYF.